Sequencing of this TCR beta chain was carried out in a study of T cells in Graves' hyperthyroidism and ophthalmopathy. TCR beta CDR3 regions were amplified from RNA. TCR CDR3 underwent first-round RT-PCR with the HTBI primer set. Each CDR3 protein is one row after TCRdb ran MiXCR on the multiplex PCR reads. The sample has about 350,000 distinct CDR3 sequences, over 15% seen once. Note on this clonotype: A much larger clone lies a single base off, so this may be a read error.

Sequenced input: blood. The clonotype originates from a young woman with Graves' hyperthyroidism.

The CDR3 nucleotides read TGTGACAGCAGCACCCTCGACCCCCTGGGGGGAGAGCAGTACTTC. Translating it yields CDSSTLDPLGGEQYF. The gene calls are TRBV28 and TRBJ2-7, with TRBD2 as a possible D gene (6 bases). This CDR3 is built from 15 residues. Germline CDR1 MDHEN, CDR2 SYDVKM.